The entry below describes one TCR beta chain. This entry comes from a study of blood T cell repertoires in COVID-19. V gave up 5 bases and J gave up 5 bases, with 10 bases separating them. This CDR3 is built from 12 residues. Germline V lookup: CDR1 SGHVS, CDR2 FQNEAQ. Repertoires were generated with immunoSEQ multiplex PCR, while TCRdb's copy carries only in-frame clones and drops some. The data contain approximately 67,000 clones, approximately 90% of them singletons. The rearrangement links TRBV7-8 to TRBJ2-7, with D unresolved. The specimen sequenced was peripheral blood. The TCR comes from a woman aged 60-75 years with active COVID-19. The CDR3 here is CASSPVHNEQYF. DNA of the CDR3: TGTGCCAGCAGCCCTGTCCACAACGAGCAGTACTTC. Looking up the rest from reference TRBV7-8 and TRBJ2-7 gives the full variable domain: GAGVSQSPRYKVAKRGQDVALRCDPISGHVSLFWYQQALGQGPEFLTYFQNEAQLDKSGLPSDRFFAERPEGSVSTLKIQRTQQEDSAVYLCASSPVHNEQYFGPGTRLTVT.